A single sample gave rise to the 23 T cell receptor beta chains below, sequenced in a study of CD8+ T cells in alopecia areata. Extracted from the samples, RNA was reverse transcribed into cDNA to serve as the sequencing template. Sequencing was performed with immunoSEQ multiplex PCR; in TCRdb, only in-frame clones are kept and a portion is missing. The data contain some 200,000 clones, 55% to 70% of them seen just once; the ten biggest clones take up less than 4%. Indicated treatment: oral pan-JAK inhibitor, 5-10 mg twice daily. This specimen was CD4+ T cells sorted from blood, taken at week 4, from a patient treated with tofacitinib. These receptors originate from a human donor with alopecia areata.

The chain is built from TRBV5-4 and TRBJ2-7; D perhaps matches TRBD1 (5 bases). Germline assignment: CDR1 SGHNT and CDR2 YYREEE (reference sequence). Trimming removed 3 bases at V and 3 bases at J, with 10 bases between. This CDR3 is built from 13 residues. The CDR3 sequence: CASSSQGDYEQYF. The CDR3 nucleotides are TGTGCCAGCAGCTCCCAGGGCGACTACGAGCAGTACTTC. The variable domain in full, with the rest retrieved from reference TRBV5-4 and TRBJ2-7, is ETGVTQSPTHLIKTRGQQVTLRCSSQSGHNTVSWYQQALGQGPQFIFQYYREEENGRGNFPPRFSGLQFPNYSSELNVNALELDDSALYLCASSSQGDYEQYFGPGTRLTVT.

The rearrangement links TRBV29-1 to TRBJ1-2, with no clear D. V lost 7 bases, J lost 2 bases, and 11 bases lay in between. The CDR3 totals 12 residues. Germline V CDR1 and CDR2: SQVTM, ANQGSEA. The CDR3 loop reads CSANQQNYGYTF. In nucleotides, the CDR3 is TGCAGCGCGAACCAGCAAAACTATGGCTACACCTTC.

CDR3 nucleotide sequence: TGTGCCAGCAGCCTCGGACTTTTCAACACTGAAGCTTTCTTT. Amino acid sequence: CASSLGLFNTEAFF. The chain has TRBV14 and TRBJ1-1, with D unresolved. V lost 4 bases, J lost 2 bases, and 11 bases lay in between. This CDR3 comprises 14 residues. The germline V gene has CDR1 SGHDN and CDR2 FVKESK. Full variable domain (rest looked up from reference TRBV14 and TRBJ1-1): EAGVTQFPSHSVIEKGQTVTLRCDPISGHDNLYWYRRVMGKEIKFLLHFVKESKQDESGMPNNRFLAERTGGTYSTLKVQPAELEDSGVYFCASSLGLFNTEAFFGQGTRLTVV.

This chain connects TRBV25-1 to TRBJ2-1; tentatively, D is TRBD1 (5 bases). CDR1 is MGHDK and CDR2 is SYGVNS in the germline V gene. The CDR3 sequence is 14 residues long. The ends were cut back, 4 bases at V and 7 bases at J, with 14 bases in the middle. The CDR3, as DNA: TGTGCCAGCAGTGGTTTAAGGGGTTGGAATGAGCAGTTCTTC. It codes for CASSGLRGWNEQFF. Drawing the rest from reference TRBV25-1 and TRBJ2-1, the complete variable domain is EADIYQTPRYLVIGTGKKITLECSQTMGHDKMYWYQQDPGMELHLIHYSYGVNSTEKGDLSSESTVSRIRTEHFPLTLESARPSHTSQYLCASSGLRGWNEQFFGPGTRLTVL.

This chain joins TRBV7-2 and TRBJ2-6; 10 bases align to TRBD1. V lost 5 bases to trimming and J lost 0 bases; unmatched junction nucleotides: 10. Germline V gene data show CDR1 as SGHTA and CDR2 as FQGNSA. The CDR3 is made up of 19 amino acids. CDR3 coding DNA: TGTGCCAGCAGCCCCTCCGGGACAGGGGTTGCCTCTGGGGCCAACGTCCTGACTTTC. This codes for CASSPSGTGVASGANVLTF.

The chain links TRBV25-1 to TRBJ1-5, with D possibly matching TRBD1 (6 bases). Germline CDR1 is MGHDK and CDR2 is SYGVNS. Trimming cost V 3 bases and J 6 bases, with 12 bases left between them. This CDR3 is 14 amino acids long. The CDR3, as DNA: TGTGCCAGCAGTGAGACAGGTTGGCGTCAGCCCCAGCATTTT. Amino acid sequence: CASSETGWRQPQHF.

The V and J genes are TRBV7-3 and TRBJ1-4; D possibly corresponds to TRBD1 (6 bases). The V gene's germline CDR1 is SGHTA and CDR2 FQGTGA. V was shortened by 5 bases and J by 8 bases, with 12 bases between the two germline ends. The CDR3 contains 13 residues. The CDR3 reads CASSRGAGEKLFF. The DNA of the CDR3 is TGTGCCAGCAGCCGGGGGGCTGGCGAAAAACTGTTTTTT.

In this sample, this clone turned up once. This chain joins TRBV7-2 and TRBJ2-5; 7 bases match TRBD1. This CDR3 is 14 amino acids long. V shed 5 bases, J shed 5 bases, and the junction held 8 bases outside the gene matches. Germline V gene sequence: CDR1 SGHTA, CDR2 FQGNSA. The DNA of the CDR3 is TGTGCCAGCAGCCTGGGACAGATCCGGGAGACCCAGTACTTC. Protein: CASSLGQIRETQYF.

This clone was seen a single time. The chain employs TRBV29-1 and TRBJ2-2; TRBD1 is a possible D gene (5 bases). Germline values: CDR1 SQVTM, CDR2 ANQGSEA. Trimming stripped 3 bases from V and 1 base from J, with 9 bases between. This CDR3 region has 14 residues. CDR3 sequence reads: CSVDTGRNTGELFF. Here the CDR3 DNA reads TGCAGCGTTGATACAGGACGGAACACCGGGGAGCTGTTTTTT.

This clone appeared a few times. The chain has TRBV5-1 and TRBJ2-3; D may correspond to TRBD1 or TRBD2 (5 bases each). The ends were cut back, 5 bases at V and 3 bases at J, with 16 bases in the middle. The CDR3 is 15 amino acids. In germline, CDR1 is SGHRS, CDR2 YFSETQ. CDR3 protein: CASRPRDGRTDTQYF. In DNA, the CDR3 is TGCGCCAGCAGACCCCGGGACGGACGAACAGATACGCAGTATTTT.

The chain employs TRBV4-3 and TRBJ1-1; unclear D gene. The CDR3 contains 16 residues. V lost 0 bases and J lost 4, with 15 bases in between. The germline V gene has CDR1 LGHNA and CDR2 YSLEER. CDR3 residues: CASSQDQGGSGTEAFF. CDR3 coding DNA: TGCGCCAGCAGCCAAGATCAAGGAGGGTCGGGCACTGAAGCTTTCTTT.

The J gene is TRBJ1-2, the V gene TRBV6-5; D is undetermined. Germline V gene sequence: CDR1 MNHEY, CDR2 SVGAGI. V was cut by 0 bases and J by 0 bases, with 11 bases left in between. The CDR3 is made up of 16 amino acids. CDR3 protein: CASSYSIVLANYGYTF. The CDR3 bases are TGTGCCAGCAGTTACTCGATAGTTCTAGCTAACTATGGCTACACCTTC.

The genes are TRBV5-4 and TRBJ1-2; a weak D match, TRBD1 (6 bases). V lost 4 bases and J lost 5, with 21 bases in between. From germline, CDR1 is SGHNT and CDR2 YYREEE (reference sequence). The CDR3 extends over 16 amino acids. The chain's CDR3 is CASSTGTGTARYGYTF. The DNA of the CDR3 is TGTGCCAGCAGCACAGGAACAGGGACGGCCCGTTATGGCTACACCTTC.

The rearrangement joins TRBV25-1 to TRBJ2-6; D might be TRBD1 (5 bases). V was shortened by 6 bases and J by 2 bases, with 11 bases between the two germline ends. Per the germline V gene, CDR1 is MGHDK and CDR2 is SYGVNS. The CDR3 covers 15 residues. In nucleotides, the CDR3 is TGTGCCAGCAGCACCCCAGGGACTGGGGCCAACGTCCTGACTTTC. Protein product: CASSTPGTGANVLTF.

The V call is TRBV29-1, the J call TRBJ2-7; 8 positions agree with TRBD1. CDR1 SQVTM and CDR2 ANQGSEA come from the germline V gene. Trimming at V came to 4 bases and at J to 11 bases, leaving 10 bases not matched to a gene. The CDR3 is 12 amino acids. The CDR3: CSVGLGQGREYF. As DNA, the CDR3 is TGCAGCGTTGGCCTCGGACAGGGAAGGGAGTACTTC.

V usage is TRBV30 and J usage is TRBJ1-5; D possibly corresponds to TRBD1 (5 bases). The CDR3 totals 16 residues. V was pared by 2 bases and J by 3 bases, with 17 bases between. Germline values: CDR1 GTSNPN, CDR2 SVGIG (reference sequence). DNA for the CDR3: TGTGCCTGGAGTCCTTCACCAGGGAGCCTCAATCAGCCCCAGCATTTT. Amino acid sequence: CAWSPSPGSLNQPQHF.

The chain has TRBV29-1 and TRBJ1-3, with TRBD1 identical over 7 bases. The CDR3 is made up of 14 amino acids. With V trimmed by 7 bases and J by 0 bases, 6 bases remained unmatched. CDR1 and CDR2 (germline): SQVTM, ANQGSEA. Written as DNA, the CDR3 is TGCAGCGCAACGGACAGGAGCTCTGGAAACACCATATATTTT. The encoded protein is CSATDRSSGNTIYF.

The V gene is TRBV30, the J gene TRBJ1-1; a possible D gene is TRBD1 (5 bases). Germline-derived CDR1 and CDR2 are GTSNPN and SVGIG (reference sequence). There are 15 residues in the CDR3. The V and J ends lost 2 bases and 0 bases respectively, with 13 bases between them. This chain's CDR3 is CAWSPSGGLNTEAFF. Here the CDR3 DNA reads TGTGCCTGGAGTCCTTCGGGGGGACTGAACACTGAAGCTTTCTTT.

The rearrangement links TRBV13 to TRBJ2-2, with D hard to call. CDR3 length equals 11 residues. Trimming cost V 5 bases and J 8 bases, with 6 bases left between them. Looked up from germline, CDR1 is PRHDT and CDR2 is FYEKMQ (reference sequence). CDR3 sequence (DNA): TGTGCCAGCAGCCCTTATGGGGAGCTGTTTTTT. Its protein is CASSPYGELFF.

This clone was seen a handful of times. The J gene is TRBJ1-1, the V gene TRBV28; TRBD1 might be the D (6 bases). The CDR3 consists of 16 residues. With 2 bases removed from V and 1 base from J, the gap between germline ends came to 14 bases. The V gene's germline CDR1 is MDHEN and CDR2 SYDVKM. The CDR3 region is CASSLVPRGGNTEAFF. CDR3 DNA: TGTGCCAGCAGTTTAGTCCCCCGAGGGGGGAACACTGAAGCTTTCTTT.

J is TRBJ2-4 and V is TRBV25-1; D is perhaps TRBD1 or TRBD2 (5 bases each). Germline lookup yields CDR1 MGHDK and CDR2 SYGVNS. The CDR3 is 13 residues long. V dropped 7 bases and J dropped 5 bases, with 12 bases sitting between them. The CDR3 nucleotides read TGTGCCAGCAATTCGGGACCCCAAAACATTCAGTACTTC. Translating it yields CASNSGPQNIQYF.

The CDR3 here is CASSPQPSTDTQYF. The CDR3 bases are TGTGCCAGCAGCCCGCAACCAAGCACAGATACGCAGTATTTT. The chain links TRBV7-6 to TRBJ2-3, with unresolved D. Germline V gives CDR1 SGHVS, CDR2 FNYEAQ. This CDR3 is built from 14 residues. V lost 5 bases and J lost 0, with 9 bases in between.

This clone occurred a few times. This rearrangement joins TRBV30 to TRBJ2-1, with 8 positions matching TRBD1. J gave up 5 bases and V 3 bases, and 0 bases lay outside the gene matches. Germline V gene data show CDR1 as GTSNPN and CDR2 as SVGIG (reference sequence). This CDR3 has 12 residues. CDR3 residues: CAWRDRDNEQFF. CDR3 nucleotide sequence: TGTGCCTGGAGGGACAGGGACAATGAGCAGTTCTTC.